Listed below are T cell receptor beta chains from one sample, sequenced in a study of blood T cell repertoires in COVID-19. The protocol was immunoSEQ multiplex PCR, while the TCRdb copy is restricted to in-frame clones and leaves out a portion. The profile shows over 250,000 clones, 86% of them singletons. The sample comprised peripheral blood. The receptors derive from a man aged 40-55 years who had recovered from COVID-19. Both conserved end residues are trimmed from each CDR3. The order of the fields is J gene, V gene, CDR3 protein.

j_gene: TRBJ1-1; v_gene: TRBV12-3/TRBV12-4; CDR3aa: ASSFIRDTEAF
j_gene: TRBJ2-3; v_gene: TRBV7-2; CDR3aa: ASSFAGVSTDTQY
j_gene: TRBJ1-2; v_gene: TRBV12-3/TRBV12-4; CDR3aa: ASSRDYRYT
j_gene: TRBJ1-1; v_gene: TRBV7-9; CDR3aa: ASSLDTGAGNTEAF
j_gene: TRBJ2-2; v_gene: TRBV12-5; CDR3aa: ASGPAGAAGELF
j_gene: TRBJ2-7; v_gene: TRBV14; CDR3aa: ASSQGSGGRYEQY
j_gene: TRBJ2-7; v_gene: TRBV6-6; CDR3aa: ASSPPPGEQY
j_gene: TRBJ2-7; v_gene: TRBV14; CDR3aa: ASSREGRLSYEQY
j_gene: TRBJ1-2; v_gene: TRBV7-2; CDR3aa: ASSLVEGGYGYT
j_gene: TRBJ2-1; v_gene: TRBV11-3; CDR3aa: ASSRDRYNEQF
j_gene: TRBJ2-3; v_gene: TRBV29-1; CDR3aa: SVVHRVIDTQY
j_gene: TRBJ1-1; v_gene: TRBV15; CDR3aa: ATSRAGRYRGPGTEAF
j_gene: TRBJ2-7; v_gene: TRBV11-2; CDR3aa: ASTTAAGLAYYEQY
j_gene: TRBJ2-1; v_gene: TRBV25-1; CDR3aa: ASGPGTPSYNEQF
j_gene: TRBJ2-1; v_gene: TRBV27; CDR3aa: ASSFYGANEQF
j_gene: TRBJ2-3; v_gene: TRBV3-1/TRBV3-2; CDR3aa: ASSQEKVGSDTQY
j_gene: TRBJ2-7; v_gene: TRBV9; CDR3aa: ASSVGGRTYEQY
j_gene: TRBJ2-7; v_gene: TRBV7-2; CDR3aa: ASSLASQGSSYEQY